These T cell receptor beta chains were read from a single sample in a study of blood T cell repertoires in COVID-19. Data came from immunoSEQ multiplex PCR; TCRdb stores just in-frame clones and leaves some out. The sample holds 400,000 to 550,000 clones, 70% to 90% seen once. Sequenced material: PBMCs or T cells enriched from blood (not recorded which). Every receptor here comes from a woman between 18 and 30 years old with acute COVID-19. CDR3s include the opening cysteine and the closing phenylalanine or tryptophan. The D gene is left open where the match is weak.

V	D	length	J	CDR3	DNA
TRBV7-7	.	15	TRBJ1-2	CASSLRVVPGYGYTF	TGTGCTAGCAGCTTACGGGTGGTTCCCGGATATGGCTACACCTTC
TRBV29-1	.	12	TRBJ1-2	CSVSRTEYGYTF	TGCAGCGTTTCCCGGACTGAGTATGGCTACACCTTC
TRBV6-4	.	13	TRBJ2-5	CASKLPQEETQYF	TGTGCCAGCAAACTCCCGCAGGAAGAGACCCAGTACTTC
TRBV2	.	15	TRBJ2-7	CASTQTGTTMYEQYF	TGTGCCAGCACGCAAACCGGGACAACAATGTACGAGCAGTACTTC
TRBV12-3/TRBV12-4	.	13	TRBJ1-6	CASRGPPNSPLHF	TGTGCCAGCAGGGGGCCCCCGAATTCACCCCTCCACTTT
TRBV5-1	.	15	TRBJ2-7	CASSFGQIYSYEQYF	TGCGCCAGCAGCTTCGGACAGATTTACTCCTACGAGCAGTACTTC
TRBV2	.	13	TRBJ2-7	CASGTVFSYEQYF	TGTGCCAGCGGAACAGTTTTTTCCTACGAGCAGTACTTC
TRBV15	.	16	TRBJ2-5	CATSRPRGDRLETQYF	TGTGCCACCAGCAGGCCTCGGGGGGACAGGTTGGAGACCCAGTACTTC
TRBV6-5	.	16	TRBJ2-6	CASSFQQTTGANVLTF	TGTGCCAGCAGTTTCCAACAAACAACCGGGGCCAACGTCCTGACTTTC
TRBV3-1/TRBV3-2	.	14	TRBJ1-2	CASSHRGGARGYTF	TGTGCCAGCAGCCACAGGGGAGGGGCGCGGGGCTACACCTTC
TRBV7-8	TRBD1	14	TRBJ1-2	CASSPPTGESGYTF	TGTGCCAGCAGCCCCCCCACAGGGGAAAGTGGCTACACCTTC
TRBV4-1	TRBD1	17	TRBJ2-5	CASSQASTGNYLETQYF	TGCGCCAGCAGCCAAGCCTCGACAGGGAATTATCTAGAGACCCAGTACTTC